Listed below are T cell receptor beta chains from one sample, sequenced in a study of shared clonotypes between healthy human individuals. Profiled with immunoSEQ multiplex PCR; TCRdb holds only in-frame clones, not every one. The table lists 2,500,000 or so clones, roughly 92% of them singletons. The sample taken for sequencing was naive CD4+ T cells from PBMCs. These receptors were taken from a man younger than 30 in good health. Some clones in this sample may be carry-over from other donors' samples. The CDR3 runs from the conserved cysteine through the conserved F or W. The order of the fields is CDR3 DNA, CDR3 protein, J gene, D gene, clone size, V gene. D genes are given only for firm matches. The listing skips clone size in some rows; elsewhere it reads once, few, many or a size class.

CDR3 DNA: TGTGCCACCAGCAGAGTGGGGCCGGGGGGAGGGCCTGGAGAGACCCAGTACTTC; CDR3 protein: CATSRVGPGGGPGETQYF; J gene: TRBJ2-5; D gene: TRBD2; clone size: -; V gene: TRBV15
CDR3 DNA: TGTGCCAGCACCACGGCGGGGGGCATGGTAAGGGAGACCCAGTACTTC; CDR3 protein: CASTTAGGMVRETQYF; J gene: TRBJ2-5; D gene: TRBD2; clone size: -; V gene: TRBV27
CDR3 DNA: TGTGCCAGCAGTGCCGGGACTAGCGGGGGTAATGAGCAGTTCTTC; CDR3 protein: CASSAGTSGGNEQFF; J gene: TRBJ2-1; D gene: TRBD2; clone size: -; V gene: TRBV7-2
CDR3 DNA: TGTGCCAGCAGTTTCCGGGACACAGACAATGAGCAGTTCTTC; CDR3 protein: CASSFRDTDNEQFF; J gene: TRBJ2-1; D gene: -; clone size: -; V gene: TRBV6-6
CDR3 DNA: TGTGCCAGCTCACCTTGGGAACAGACCTACGAGCAGTACTTC; CDR3 protein: CASSPWEQTYEQYF; J gene: TRBJ2-7; D gene: -; clone size: -; V gene: TRBV18
CDR3 DNA: TGTGCCAGCAGCTCATATAATGAAAAACTGTTTTTT; CDR3 protein: CASSSYNEKLFF; J gene: TRBJ1-4; D gene: -; clone size: -; V gene: TRBV5-7
CDR3 DNA: TGTGCCAGCAGCGTAAACGGGGGCACAGATACGCAGTATTTT; CDR3 protein: CASSVNGGTDTQYF; J gene: TRBJ2-3; D gene: -; clone size: -; V gene: TRBV9
CDR3 DNA: TGTGCCAGCAGTCCAGGGGGTCGGGGCGTTAATCAGCCCCAGCATTTT; CDR3 protein: CASSPGGRGVNQPQHF; J gene: TRBJ1-5; D gene: TRBD1; clone size: -; V gene: TRBV28
CDR3 DNA: TGTGCCAGCAGTGGGGCGTACACCGGGGAGCTGTTTTTT; CDR3 protein: CASSGAYTGELFF; J gene: TRBJ2-2; D gene: -; clone size: -; V gene: TRBV25-1
CDR3 DNA: TGTGCCAGCAGTTCCCGCGGGACAGGGGATGAAAAACTGTTTTTT; CDR3 protein: CASSSRGTGDEKLFF; J gene: TRBJ1-4; D gene: TRBD1; clone size: -; V gene: TRBV27
CDR3 DNA: TGTGCCAGCAGCTCTACTAGCGTAGAGACCCAGTACTTC; CDR3 protein: CASSSTSVETQYF; J gene: TRBJ2-5; D gene: TRBD2; clone size: -; V gene: TRBV7-3
CDR3 DNA: TGTGCCTGGAGTGTAGGGCGGCGGCGTGGGAGGGCCAAAAACATTCAGTACTTC; CDR3 protein: CAWSVGRRRGRAKNIQYF; J gene: TRBJ2-4; D gene: -; clone size: -; V gene: TRBV30
CDR3 DNA: TGTGCCAGCAGCCCTTGGGCTAGCTCCTACGAGCAGTACTTC; CDR3 protein: CASSPWASSYEQYF; J gene: TRBJ2-7; D gene: -; clone size: -; V gene: TRBV7-2
CDR3 DNA: TGTGCCAGCAGCTCACAGCCCTTGACCTTGACAGGGGGCGACTATGGCTACACCTTC; CDR3 protein: CASSSQPLTLTGGDYGYTF; J gene: TRBJ1-2; D gene: TRBD1; clone size: -; V gene: TRBV9
CDR3 DNA: TGTGCCAGCAGCACCAACAGGGGTGGGGAGCTGTTTTTT; CDR3 protein: CASSTNRGGELFF; J gene: TRBJ2-2; D gene: TRBD1; clone size: once; V gene: TRBV6-5
CDR3 DNA: TGTGCCACATCCCAGGCTAGCGGGAGGGCGGAGACCCAGTACTTC; CDR3 protein: CATSQASGRAETQYF; J gene: TRBJ2-5; D gene: TRBD2; clone size: -; V gene: TRBV6-1
CDR3 DNA: TGTGCCAGCAGCTCACAGGGGTCCGCCCGGGGTTTCTTT; CDR3 protein: CASSSQGSARGFF; J gene: TRBJ1-1; D gene: TRBD1; clone size: -; V gene: TRBV7-9
CDR3 DNA: TGCGCCAGCAGCCCCAACTCAGGGGGGGTGGATACGCAGTATTTT; CDR3 protein: CASSPNSGGVDTQYF; J gene: TRBJ2-3; D gene: -; clone size: -; V gene: TRBV5-1
CDR3 DNA: TGTGCCACCAGCAGAGATTTGGGGCTCTGGGGGGGGCAGCGTTTCTTC; CDR3 protein: CATSRDLGLWGGQRFF; J gene: TRBJ2-1; D gene: -; clone size: -; V gene: TRBV15
CDR3 DNA: TGTGCCAGCAGCTTAGCGGGGCTAGGGGATACGCAGTATTTT; CDR3 protein: CASSLAGLGDTQYF; J gene: TRBJ2-3; D gene: -; clone size: -; V gene: TRBV7-9
CDR3 DNA: TGCGCCAGCAGCCCCCAGGGGCCCGCAGATACGCAGTATTTT; CDR3 protein: CASSPQGPADTQYF; J gene: TRBJ2-3; D gene: -; clone size: once; V gene: TRBV5-1
CDR3 DNA: TGTGCCAGCACCCCGGGAGCGCCTAGCACAGATACGCAGTATTTT; CDR3 protein: CASTPGAPSTDTQYF; J gene: TRBJ2-3; D gene: -; clone size: -; V gene: TRBV5-4
CDR3 DNA: TGTGCCAGCAGTTACTCGCACGGGGCTGGAAACACCATATATTTT; CDR3 protein: CASSYSHGAGNTIYF; J gene: TRBJ1-3; D gene: -; clone size: -; V gene: TRBV6-5
CDR3 DNA: TGTGCCAGCAGCTTTGGAGGGACAGGGGGAAAACGGGAGCAGTACTTC; CDR3 protein: CASSFGGTGGKREQYF; J gene: TRBJ2-7; D gene: TRBD1; clone size: once; V gene: TRBV5-4
CDR3 DNA: TGTGCCAGCAGTTTCGGAGAGGGCGAATATGGCTACACCTTC; CDR3 protein: CASSFGEGEYGYTF; J gene: TRBJ1-2; D gene: -; clone size: few; V gene: TRBV6-8
CDR3 DNA: TGTGCCAGCAGCGCACAGGGACAGGGCACAGATACGCAGTATTTT; CDR3 protein: CASSAQGQGTDTQYF; J gene: TRBJ2-3; D gene: -; clone size: -; V gene: TRBV21-1
CDR3 DNA: TGTGCCAGCAGGTCCAATCAGCCCCAGCATTTT; CDR3 protein: CASRSNQPQHF; J gene: TRBJ1-5; D gene: -; clone size: -; V gene: TRBV28
CDR3 DNA: TGTGCCAGCCGACCCGGGACAGGTCGGGCCGATGGCTACACCTTC; CDR3 protein: CASRPGTGRADGYTF; J gene: TRBJ1-2; D gene: TRBD1; clone size: -; V gene: TRBV2
CDR3 DNA: TGTGCCAGCAGTGCACGGGGCACAGATACGCAGTATTTT; CDR3 protein: CASSARGTDTQYF; J gene: TRBJ2-3; D gene: -; clone size: -; V gene: TRBV6-1
CDR3 DNA: TGTGCCACCAGCAGAGATCGAACCGCTGGTAGCAATCAGCCCCAGCATTTT; CDR3 protein: CATSRDRTAGSNQPQHF; J gene: TRBJ1-5; D gene: -; clone size: -; V gene: TRBV15
CDR3 DNA: TGTGCCAGCAGTTTACATGAGGACACTGAAGCTTTCTTT; CDR3 protein: CASSLHEDTEAFF; J gene: TRBJ1-1; D gene: -; clone size: -; V gene: TRBV28
CDR3 DNA: TGTGCCAGCATCCGAGCCGAAAACACCGGGGAGCTGTTTTTT; CDR3 protein: CASIRAENTGELFF; J gene: TRBJ2-2; D gene: -; clone size: -; V gene: TRBV6-1
CDR3 DNA: TGCGCCAGCAGCTTGGTGCCACCTGGGAATGAGCAGTTCTTC; CDR3 protein: CASSLVPPGNEQFF; J gene: TRBJ2-1; D gene: -; clone size: -; V gene: TRBV5-1
CDR3 DNA: TGTGCCAGCAGCCCGGTGCCTGTGAACACTGAAGCTTTCTTT; CDR3 protein: CASSPVPVNTEAFF; J gene: TRBJ1-1; D gene: -; clone size: once; V gene: TRBV5-4
CDR3 DNA: TGTGCCAGCTCACCCAGCGGGGGACAGAATGAAAAACTGTTTTTT; CDR3 protein: CASSPSGGQNEKLFF; J gene: TRBJ1-4; D gene: TRBD1; clone size: -; V gene: TRBV18
CDR3 DNA: TGTGCCTCCCCGCGCGGACTGCTTACCTACGAGCAGTACTTC; CDR3 protein: CASPRGLLTYEQYF; J gene: TRBJ2-7; D gene: -; clone size: -; V gene: TRBV30
CDR3 DNA: TGCGCCAAGACTAGCGGGGTAACCTACGAGCAGTACTTC; CDR3 protein: CAKTSGVTYEQYF; J gene: TRBJ2-7; D gene: TRBD2; clone size: -; V gene: TRBV10-1
CDR3 DNA: TGCAGCGTTACACAGGGGATGAACACTGAAGCTTTCTTT; CDR3 protein: CSVTQGMNTEAFF; J gene: TRBJ1-1; D gene: TRBD1; clone size: few; V gene: TRBV29-1
CDR3 DNA: TGCGCCAGCAGCTTGACAGACCAGAACACCGGGGAGCTGTTTTTT; CDR3 protein: CASSLTDQNTGELFF; J gene: TRBJ2-2; D gene: -; clone size: -; V gene: TRBV5-1
CDR3 DNA: TGTGCCAGCAGCTCCTCGGGACCCTACAATGAGCAGTTCTTC; CDR3 protein: CASSSSGPYNEQFF; J gene: TRBJ2-1; D gene: -; clone size: -; V gene: TRBV11-2
CDR3 DNA: TGTGCCAGCTCACCACTAGGAAGTGGAAACACCATATATTTT; CDR3 protein: CASSPLGSGNTIYF; J gene: TRBJ1-3; D gene: -; clone size: -; V gene: TRBV18
CDR3 DNA: TGTGCCAGCAGCTCACTCATTGGGACAGCCGTTACCGGCCAGCATTTT; CDR3 protein: CASSSLIGTAVTGQHF; J gene: TRBJ1-5; D gene: TRBD1; clone size: -; V gene: TRBV7-2
CDR3 DNA: TGTGCCTGGACCCCTTGGTCACGAGGGCTCAATTCACCCCTCCACTTT; CDR3 protein: CAWTPWSRGLNSPLHF; J gene: TRBJ1-6; D gene: -; clone size: -; V gene: TRBV30
CDR3 DNA: TGTGCCAGTAGTATCCCCGACAGCCAAGAGACCCAGTACTTC; CDR3 protein: CASSIPDSQETQYF; J gene: TRBJ2-5; D gene: -; clone size: -; V gene: TRBV19
CDR3 DNA: TGTGCCAGCAGCCCGACGGGGCTAGCCGCCCCGGGGGATACGCAGTATTTT; CDR3 protein: CASSPTGLAAPGDTQYF; J gene: TRBJ2-3; D gene: -; clone size: -; V gene: TRBV4-2
CDR3 DNA: TGTGCCAGCAGCACCGGGACAGGGAGGACCGGGGAGCTGTTTTTT; CDR3 protein: CASSTGTGRTGELFF; J gene: TRBJ2-2; D gene: TRBD1; clone size: -; V gene: TRBV7-9
CDR3 DNA: TGTGCCAGCAGTGGATTTAACACCGGGGAGCTGTTTTTT; CDR3 protein: CASSGFNTGELFF; J gene: TRBJ2-2; D gene: -; clone size: -; V gene: TRBV25-1
CDR3 DNA: TGTGCCAGCAGCTTAAGGAGGGGTTCCACAGATACGCAGTATTTT; CDR3 protein: CASSLRRGSTDTQYF; J gene: TRBJ2-3; D gene: -; clone size: -; V gene: TRBV7-3
CDR3 DNA: TGCGCCAGCAGCCAAGATCAAAGCGGGAGGGGGTCCTACGAGCAGTACTTC; CDR3 protein: CASSQDQSGRGSYEQYF; J gene: TRBJ2-7; D gene: TRBD2; clone size: -; V gene: TRBV4-1
CDR3 DNA: TGCAGCGTTGAAGGACAGGGGTGGACTGAAGCTTTCTTT; CDR3 protein: CSVEGQGWTEAFF; J gene: TRBJ1-1; D gene: TRBD1; clone size: -; V gene: TRBV29-1
CDR3 DNA: TGTGCCAGCAGCTTGGATCTAGGGAGGAGAGCTTGGGAGCAGTTCTTC; CDR3 protein: CASSLDLGRRAWEQFF; J gene: TRBJ2-1; D gene: -; clone size: -; V gene: TRBV5-8
CDR3 DNA: TGTGCCAGCAGCCAAGAGACTATGATAGTTGGTTCTACAGATACGCAGTATTTT; CDR3 protein: CASSQETMIVGSTDTQYF; J gene: TRBJ2-3; D gene: -; clone size: -; V gene: TRBV14
CDR3 DNA: TGCGCCAGCAGCCGGTGGGGGTTGGGGACTAATGAAAAACTGTTTTTT; CDR3 protein: CASSRWGLGTNEKLFF; J gene: TRBJ1-4; D gene: -; clone size: -; V gene: TRBV5-1
CDR3 DNA: TGTGCCAGCAGCTGGGGGGCACAAGGAAACACCATATATTTT; CDR3 protein: CASSWGAQGNTIYF; J gene: TRBJ1-3; D gene: -; clone size: once; V gene: TRBV7-9